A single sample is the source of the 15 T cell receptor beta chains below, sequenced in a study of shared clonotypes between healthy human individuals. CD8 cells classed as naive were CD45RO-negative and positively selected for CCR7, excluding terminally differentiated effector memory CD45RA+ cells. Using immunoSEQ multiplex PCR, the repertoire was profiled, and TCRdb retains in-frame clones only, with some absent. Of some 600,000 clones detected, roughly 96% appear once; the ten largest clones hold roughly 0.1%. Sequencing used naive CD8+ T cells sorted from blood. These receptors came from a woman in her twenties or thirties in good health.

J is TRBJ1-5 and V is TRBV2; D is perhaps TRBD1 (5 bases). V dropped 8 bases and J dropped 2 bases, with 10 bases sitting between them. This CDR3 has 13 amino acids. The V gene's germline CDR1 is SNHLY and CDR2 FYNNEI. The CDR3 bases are TGTGCCAGCCTCCAAGGGGGCAATCAGCCCCAGCATTTT. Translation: CASLQGGNQPQHF.

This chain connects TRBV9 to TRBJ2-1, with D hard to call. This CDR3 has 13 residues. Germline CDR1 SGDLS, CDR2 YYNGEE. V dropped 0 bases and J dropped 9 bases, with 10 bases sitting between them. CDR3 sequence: CASSVGVSVEQFF. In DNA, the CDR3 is TGTGCCAGCAGCGTAGGAGTGAGTGTTGAGCAGTTCTTC.

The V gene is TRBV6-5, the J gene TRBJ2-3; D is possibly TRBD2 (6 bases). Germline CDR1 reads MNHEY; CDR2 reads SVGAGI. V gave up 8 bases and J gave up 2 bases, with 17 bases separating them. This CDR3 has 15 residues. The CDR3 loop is CASQPFAGNTDTQYF. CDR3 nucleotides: TGTGCCAGCCAACCGTTCGCGGGGAACACAGATACGCAGTATTTT.

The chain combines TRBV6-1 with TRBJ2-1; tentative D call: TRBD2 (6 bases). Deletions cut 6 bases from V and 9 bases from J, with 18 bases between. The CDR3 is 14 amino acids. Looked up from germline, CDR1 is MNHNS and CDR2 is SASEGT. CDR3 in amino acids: CASRLARIGSEQFF. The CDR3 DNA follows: TGTGCCAGCAGGCTAGCGAGGATAGGCAGTGAGCAGTTCTTC.

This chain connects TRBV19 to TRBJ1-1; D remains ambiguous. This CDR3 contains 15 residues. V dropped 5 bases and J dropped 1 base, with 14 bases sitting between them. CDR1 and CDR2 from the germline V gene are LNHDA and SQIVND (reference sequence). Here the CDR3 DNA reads TGTGCCAGTAGTTCAGGACTCTCAGCGAACACTGAAGCTTTCTTT. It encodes CASSSGLSANTEAFF.

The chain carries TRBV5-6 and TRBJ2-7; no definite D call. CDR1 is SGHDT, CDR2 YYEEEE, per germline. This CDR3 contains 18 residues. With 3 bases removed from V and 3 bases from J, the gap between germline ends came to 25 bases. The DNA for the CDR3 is TGTGCCAGCAGCTCGTCGACGGATTCGCCAGACCCTTACTACGAGCAGTACTTC. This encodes CASSSSTDSPDPYYEQYF.

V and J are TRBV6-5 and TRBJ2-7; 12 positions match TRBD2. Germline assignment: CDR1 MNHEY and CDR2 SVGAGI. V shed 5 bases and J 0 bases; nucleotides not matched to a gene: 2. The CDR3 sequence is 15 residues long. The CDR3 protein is CASSASGRASYEQYF. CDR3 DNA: TGTGCCAGCAGTGCTAGCGGGAGGGCCTCCTACGAGCAGTACTTC.

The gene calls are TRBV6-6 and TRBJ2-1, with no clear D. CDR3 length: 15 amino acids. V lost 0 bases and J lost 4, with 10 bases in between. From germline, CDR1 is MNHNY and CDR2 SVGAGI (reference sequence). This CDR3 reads CASSYSNQYYNEQFF. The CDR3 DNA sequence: TGTGCCAGCAGTTACTCAAACCAGTATTACAATGAGCAGTTCTTC.

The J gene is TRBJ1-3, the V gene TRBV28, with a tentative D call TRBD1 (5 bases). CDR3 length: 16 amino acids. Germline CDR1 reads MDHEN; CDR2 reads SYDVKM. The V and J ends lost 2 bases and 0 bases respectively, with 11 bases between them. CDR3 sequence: CASSLLSGGSGNTIYF. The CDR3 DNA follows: TGTGCCAGCAGTTTACTGAGTGGGGGCTCTGGAAACACCATATATTTT.

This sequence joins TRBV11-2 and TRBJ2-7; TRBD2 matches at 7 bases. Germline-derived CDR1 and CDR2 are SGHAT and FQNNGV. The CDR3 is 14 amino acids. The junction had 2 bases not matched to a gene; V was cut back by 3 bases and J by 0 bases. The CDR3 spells CASSLGTISYEQYF. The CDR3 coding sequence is TGTGCCAGCAGCTTGGGGACTATCTCCTACGAGCAGTACTTC.

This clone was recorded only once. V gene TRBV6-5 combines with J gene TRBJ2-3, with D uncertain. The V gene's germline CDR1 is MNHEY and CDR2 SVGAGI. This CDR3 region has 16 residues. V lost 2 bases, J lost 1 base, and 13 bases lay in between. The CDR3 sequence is CASSYGVVGGTDTQYF. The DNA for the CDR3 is TGTGCCAGCAGTTACGGGGTAGTTGGCGGCACAGATACGCAGTATTTT.

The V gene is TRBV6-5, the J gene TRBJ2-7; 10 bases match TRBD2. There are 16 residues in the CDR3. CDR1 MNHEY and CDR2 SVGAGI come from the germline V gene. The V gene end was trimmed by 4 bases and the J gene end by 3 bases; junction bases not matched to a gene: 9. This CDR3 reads CASSFSTSGTHYEQYF. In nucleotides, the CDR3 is TGTGCCAGCAGTTTCTCCACTAGCGGGACTCACTACGAGCAGTACTTC.

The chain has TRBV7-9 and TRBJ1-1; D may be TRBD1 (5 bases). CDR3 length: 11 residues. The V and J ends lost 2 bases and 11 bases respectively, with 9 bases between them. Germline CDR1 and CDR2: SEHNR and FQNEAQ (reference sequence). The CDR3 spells CASSLQGLAFF. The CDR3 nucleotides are TGTGCCAGCAGCTTACAGGGTTTGGCTTTCTTT.

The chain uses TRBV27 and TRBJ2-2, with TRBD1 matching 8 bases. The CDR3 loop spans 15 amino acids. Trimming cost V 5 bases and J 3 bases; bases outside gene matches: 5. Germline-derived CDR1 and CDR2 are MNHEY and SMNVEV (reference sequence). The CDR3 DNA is TGTGCCAGCAGTGAAACAGGGGGGTACACCGGGGAGCTGTTTTTT. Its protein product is CASSETGGYTGELFF.

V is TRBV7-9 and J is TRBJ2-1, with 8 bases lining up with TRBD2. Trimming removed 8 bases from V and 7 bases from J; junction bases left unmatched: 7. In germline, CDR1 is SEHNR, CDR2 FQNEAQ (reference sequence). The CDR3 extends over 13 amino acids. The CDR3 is CASRSGSGNEQFF. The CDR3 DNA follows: TGTGCCAGCCGGAGCGGGAGTGGTAATGAGCAGTTCTTC.